The entry below gives a single TCR beta chain sequence along with its context. This entry belongs to a study of cytomegalovirus exposure and HLA in healthy donors. Background on the study: Genetic ancestry analysis placed around 76% of the 398 donors that were genotyped in the Caucasian-associated cluster.

Primers for the PCR totalled 60 Vbeta and 13 Jbeta. The table came from immunoSEQ multiplex PCR; TCRdb's copy has only in-frame clones and leaves some out. The data contain over 80,000 clones, 73% of them singletons. This receptor was obtained from a man aged 40-55 years in good health and CMV-seronegative. The sequencing input was PBMCs.

This CDR3 is CASRPPPGQSSCSYNSPLHF. In DNA form, the CDR3 reads TGTGCAAGTCGCCCACCCCCGGGACAGAGCAGTTGCTCCTATAATTCACCCCTCCACTTT. V and J are TRBV12-2 and TRBJ1-6; no DNA check was done on the table's D call, TRBD1. TRBV12-2 is noted as a pseudogene. The CDR3 has 20 residues.